Listed here are 18 T cell receptor beta chains from one sample, sequenced in a study of OX40 agonist ivuxolimab in advanced cancers. Produced via immunoSEQ multiplex PCR; TCRdb's table is partial and in-frame only. The sample comprises 45,000 to 55,000 clones, around 94% of which are singletons, and around 12% rests with the top ten. The sequencing used CD4+ or CD8+ T cells sorted from blood, collected in a trial of the OX40 agonist ivuxolimab. The source of these receptors is an adult with an advanced solid tumor such as melanoma, head and neck, liver or kidney cancer.

A single count supports this clone. Distinct nucleotide sequences in the sample also encode this CDR3. The DNA of the CDR3 is TGTGCCAGCAGCTTGCAAGAGACCCAGTACTTC. It is translated as CASSLQETQYF. The chain carries TRBV7-9 and TRBJ2-5, with D unclear. The CDR3 spans 11 residues. Trimming removed 3 bases at V and 2 bases at J, with 1 base between. CDR1 SEHNR and CDR2 FQNEAQ come from the germline V gene (reference sequence).

The V and J genes are TRBV6-1 and TRBJ1-2; perhaps TRBD1 as D (6 bases). Trimming took off 1 base at V and 3 bases at J, with 15 bases between the two ends. Germline loops: CDR1 MNHNS, CDR2 SASEGT. The CDR3 is 16 residues long. The CDR3 bases are TGTGCCAGCAGTGAAGAGAGAGGGTGGACAGACTATGGCTACACCTTC. This translates into CASSEERGWTDYGYTF.

The chain's CDR3 is CASSLSKRSYEQYF. CDR3 nucleotide sequence: TGTGCCAGCAGTTTATCAAAGAGGTCCTACGAGCAGTACTTC. The chain has TRBV27 and TRBJ2-7; no clear D gene. Trimming took off 0 bases at V and 1 base at J, with 7 bases between the two ends. The length of the CDR3 is 14 residues. Germline CDR1 reads MNHEY; CDR2 reads SMNVEV (reference sequence).

The chain recombines TRBV9 with TRBJ1-6, with a weak D call TRBD1 (6 bases). Trimming took off 4 bases at V and 7 bases at J, with 12 bases between the two ends. Germline-derived CDR1 and CDR2 are SGDLS and YYNGEE. The CDR3 totals 14 residues. The CDR3 here is CASSPGGRNSPLHF. CDR3 nucleotides: TGTGCCAGCAGCCCGGGGGGGCGAAATTCACCCCTCCACTTT.

The V and J genes are TRBV7-2 and TRBJ1-5, with 9 bases aligning to TRBD1. The CDR3 loop spans 15 amino acids. J was trimmed by 1 base and V by 5 bases; bases with no gene match: 3. CDR1 and CDR2 from the germline V gene are SGHTA and FQGNSA. The CDR3 DNA sequence: TGTGCCAGCAGCGACACAGGGGGCAGCAATCAGCCCCAGCATTTT. Protein product: CASSDTGGSNQPQHF.

The chain is built from TRBV6-5 and TRBJ2-1; maybe TRBD1 (6 bases). Germline V lookup: CDR1 MNHEY, CDR2 SVGAGI. V gave up 6 bases and J gave up 10 bases, with 13 bases separating them. The CDR3 is made up of 12 amino acids. CDR3: CASSNTGYEQFF. The CDR3 region has the DNA TGTGCCAGCAGCAATACAGGGTACGAGCAGTTCTTC.

The CDR3 DNA is TGCAGTGCTACTATGAACAATGAGCAGTTCTTC. Its translation: CSATMNNEQFF. The chain uses TRBV20-1 and TRBJ2-1, with unresolved D. The CDR3 consists of 11 residues. Germline loops: CDR1 DFQATT, CDR2 SNEGSKA (reference sequence). V lost 4 bases and J 5 bases, leaving 6 bases between the germline ends.

This clone appeared a few times. The gene calls are TRBV10-1 and TRBJ2-7; TRBD2 aligns across 12 bases. The CDR3 runs to 17 residues. Germline V gene sequence: CDR1 WNHNN, CDR2 SYGVQD (reference sequence). Unmatched junction bases numbered 8, after V lost 0 bases and J lost 5 bases. As DNA, the CDR3 is TGCGCCAGCAGTGAGTCGGACACTAGCGGGAGGATCCACGAGCAGTACTTC. Translating it yields CASSESDTSGRIHEQYF.

The chain is built from TRBV19 and TRBJ1-4, with D possibly being TRBD1 (6 bases). Germline assignment: CDR1 LNHDA and CDR2 SQIVND (reference sequence). The V end lost 6 bases, the J end lost 2 bases, and 13 bases lay between the germline ends. This CDR3 has 15 residues. CDR3 residues: CASSNRERTNEKLFF. In DNA, the CDR3 is TGTGCCAGTAGCAACAGGGAGAGGACTAATGAAAAACTGTTTTTT.

The CDR3 loop reads CASSFGSSAYEQYF. Written as DNA, the CDR3 is TGTGCCAGCAGCTTTGGTTCGTCGGCTTACGAGCAGTACTTC. This chain links TRBV5-6 with TRBJ2-7; no reliable D call. The CDR3 totals 14 residues. V was clipped by 2 bases and J by 4 bases, with 13 bases between them. Germline CDR1 and CDR2: SGHDT and YYEEEE.

The chain is built from TRBV27 and TRBJ1-1; D gene uncertain. Germline values: CDR1 MNHEY, CDR2 SMNVEV (reference sequence). V was clipped by 3 bases and J by 3 bases, with 8 bases between them. This CDR3 contains 13 residues. CDR3 sequence (DNA): TGTGCCAGCAGTTTTGCCAGGTACACTGAAGCTTTCTTT. Its translation is CASSFARYTEAFF.

This sequence joins TRBV10-3 and TRBJ2-7; D possibly corresponds to TRBD2 (6 bases). CDR1 is ENHRY and CDR2 is SYGVKD in the germline V gene. This CDR3 spans 17 amino acids. Trimming left V 2 bases short and J 2 bases short, with 19 bases between. The CDR3 sequence: CAISEPDIAREAYEQYF. CDR3 in DNA: TGTGCCATCAGTGAGCCAGACATTGCGCGGGAAGCCTACGAGCAGTACTTC.

J is TRBJ2-1 and V is TRBV9; the D gene is possibly TRBD1 (6 bases). V gave up 3 bases and J gave up 4 bases, with 8 bases separating them. CDR3 length equals 13 residues. Per germline, CDR1 SGDLS and CDR2 YYNGEE. The CDR3 loop is CASSAQGYNEQFF. CDR3 DNA sequence: TGTGCCAGCAGCGCCCAGGGGTACAATGAGCAGTTCTTC. Together with reference TRBV9 and TRBJ2-1, the CDR3 gives the full variable domain: DSGVTQTPKHLITATGQRVTLRCSPRSGDLSVYWYQQSLDQGLQFLIQYYNGEERAKGNILERFSAQQFPDLHSELNLSSLELGDSALYFCASSAQGYNEQFFGPGTRLTVL.

V usage is TRBV4-1 and J usage is TRBJ2-1; 7 bases fit TRBD2. Germline-derived CDR1 and CDR2 are MGHRA and YSYEKL. The CDR3 runs 16 residues. V gave up 1 base and J gave up 4 bases; unmatched junction bases: 7. CDR3 nucleotide sequence: TGCGCCAGCAGCCAAGTGGCGGGAGTTACGTACAATGAGCAGTTCTTC. It codes for CASSQVAGVTYNEQFF.

The CDR3 DNA follows: TGTGCCAGCAGCCATGTCAGTGAAGCTTTCTTT. As protein: CASSHVSEAFF. V usage is TRBV7-9 and J usage is TRBJ1-1; D remains unclear. The germline gives CDR1 SEHNR, CDR2 FQNEAQ (reference sequence). This CDR3 spans 11 amino acids. V gave up 5 bases and J gave up 7 bases, with 8 bases separating them.

V gene TRBV6-5 combines with J gene TRBJ2-3; no clear D gene. Looked up from germline, CDR1 is MNHEY and CDR2 is SVGAGI. The CDR3 is 13 amino acids. V was pared by 2 bases and J by 6 bases, with 9 bases between. CDR3 residues: CASSYAPGDTQYF. The CDR3 DNA is TGTGCCAGCAGTTACGCTCCCGGGGATACGCAGTATTTT.

The chain has TRBV19 and TRBJ2-1; possible D gene TRBD1, 6 bases. V was cut by 5 bases and J by 10 bases, with 9 bases left in between. Germline V gene sequence: CDR1 LNHDA, CDR2 SQIVND (reference sequence). The length of the CDR3 is 11 residues. The DNA for the CDR3 is TGTGCCAGTAGTCTCGGGACAGAGCAGTTCTTC. Translating gives CASSLGTEQFF.

The chain combines TRBV6-5 with TRBJ1-1, with 7 bases fitting TRBD1. The germline CDR1 and CDR2 sequences are MNHEY and SVGAGI. The CDR3 sequence is 15 residues long. Losses at the gene ends were 0 bases for V and 2 bases for J; bases not matched to a gene: 3. The CDR3 loop is CASSYSGDSNTEAFF. The CDR3 DNA is TGTGCCAGCAGTTACTCTGGGGACAGCAACACTGAAGCTTTCTTT.